This T cell receptor beta chain was identified in a study of blood T cell repertoires in COVID-19. Study-wide context: COVID-19 samples collected from the United States, Italy and Spain covered acute and convalescent phases. In each case, the material was cDNA or gDNA derived from T cells, B-cell-depleted T cells, or PBMCs.

Authors' methods: Counts of nucleated cells, estimated from reference gene primer amplification, were obtained. Profiling relied on immunoSEQ multiplex PCR, and the TCRdb table lists in-frame clones only, not all of them. D and trimming come from the DNA, and the V and J calls and clone size come from that table. Of about 45,000 clones in the sample, 80% are singletons; the top ten hold roughly 20%. The CDR3 spans 13 residues. Germline lookup yields CDR1 SGDLS and CDR2 YYNGEE. Trimming removed 0 bases at V and 5 bases at J, with 8 bases between. This chain uses TRBV9 with TRBJ1-2; no firm D call. Sequencing used peripheral blood. The clonotype originates from a man in his 70s with acute or convalescent COVID-19. The CDR3 is CASSVGGEYGYTF. CDR3 in DNA: TGTGCCAGCAGCGTAGGGGGAGAGTATGGCTACACCTTC.